This TCR beta chain was identified in a study of shared clonotypes between healthy human individuals. Assay used: immunoSEQ multiplex PCR; TCRdb lists only in-frame clones, some missing. The sample includes about 2 million clones, roughly 96% seen only once; the top ten take approximately 0.13%. Trimming pared 4 bases from V and 5 bases from J, leaving 15 bases between. Germline loops: CDR1 MGHRA, CDR2 YSYEKL. This CDR3 spans 14 amino acids. V usage is TRBV4-1 and J usage is TRBJ2-7, with a tentative D call TRBD1 (6 bases). The source of this sequence is a man younger than 35 in good health. Material: naive CD4+ T cells sorted from blood. Sample subset: CD45RA+ positively selected. The CDR3 nucleotides are TGCGCCAGCAGCCCCGGTCAGGGGTTCCACGAGCAGTACTTC. It encodes CASSPGQGFHEQYF.